The present entry profiles one TCR beta chain with its context. Germline-derived CDR1 and CDR2 are DFQATT and SNEGSKA (reference sequence). J gave up 11 bases and V 5 bases, and 15 bases lay outside the gene matches. The CDR3 contains 14 residues. This sample was taken from a study of blood T cells in healthy people across ages. Using a J-beta primer mix together with a sample-barcoded 5' primer, a second PCR was run for about 6 to 12 cycles. TCRdb fed the 5' RACE reads into MiXCR, producing one record per CDR3 protein. The sample yields 950,000 to 1,200,000 distinct CDR3 sequences, more than 30% seen once.

Source material: blood. The chain links TRBV20-1 to TRBJ2-5; TRBD2 aligns across 9 bases. The source of this sequence is a man younger than 35 in good health. The CDR3 DNA sequence: TGCAGTGCTCCTCAGAGGACTAGCGCTCCAGAGCAGTACTTC. Translating it yields CSAPQRTSAPEQYF.